Presented here are 5 T cell receptor beta chains from one specimen sequenced in a study of post-analysis software for immune sequencing data. Whole-study results and caveats: A handful of TRBV segments (TRBV5-6, TRBV5-1 and TRBV20-1 among them) occurred more frequently in patients than in controls.

No antigen has been identified for these receptors. Each TCR beta cDNA library carried unique molecular identifiers. TCRdb reanalysed the PCR reads using MiXCR and keeps one entry per CDR3 protein. The profile shows about 570,000 distinct CDR3 sequences, approximately 34% of them singletons. The sample was blood. All receptors come from a girl aged 2 to 17 with multiple sclerosis.

The V call is TRBV5-1, the J call TRBJ2-3; 7 nucleotides match TRBD2. The CDR3 has 20 amino acids. Looked up from germline, CDR1 is SGHRS and CDR2 is YFSETQ. The trim removed 0 bases at V and 5 bases at J, leaving 21 bases unmatched. The CDR3: CASSLGGPGGGGVSKDTQYF. CDR3 DNA sequence: TGCGCCAGCAGCTTGGGGGGCCCTGGCGGCGGGGGAGTGTCGAAAGATACGCAGTATTTT.

This clonotype was seen only a few times. The chain combines TRBV5-1 with TRBJ2-3; 8 bases are shared with TRBD2. The CDR3 is 17 residues long. Germline loops: CDR1 SGHRS, CDR2 YFSETQ. V shed 2 bases and J 3 bases; nucleotides not matched to a gene: 11. The CDR3 region is CASSLAGDGFGTDTQYF. DNA for the CDR3: TGCGCCAGCAGCTTAGCGGGGGACGGATTTGGTACAGATACGCAGTATTTT.

This clonotype was detected a few times. This chain uses TRBV29-1 with TRBJ2-1; D is uncertain. V was shortened by 2 bases and J by 12 bases, with 17 bases between the two germline ends. The CDR3 runs 13 residues. Per the germline V gene, CDR1 is SQVTM and CDR2 is ANQGSEA. CDR3 DNA sequence: TGCAGCGTTGAATCCGAGACACCACCGACGCAGTTCTTC. Protein sequence: CSVESETPPTQFF.

This clonotype turned up a few times. This sequence joins TRBV5-1 and TRBJ1-4, with 8 bases lining up with TRBD1. V shed 4 bases, J shed 4 bases, and the junction held 12 bases outside the gene matches. CDR1 and CDR2 (germline): SGHRS, YFSETQ. The CDR3 runs 17 residues. The chain's CDR3 is CASSLGQGWTFNEKLFF. DNA for the CDR3: TGCGCCAGCAGCCTAGGACAGGGATGGACCTTTAATGAAAAACTGTTTTTT.

V usage is TRBV7-9 and J usage is TRBJ1-6; tentative D call: TRBD1 (6 bases). The V and J ends lost 5 bases and 10 bases respectively, with 24 bases between them. This CDR3 is 17 amino acids long. Germline CDR1 reads SEHNR; CDR2 reads FQNEAQ (reference sequence). The CDR3 sequence: CASSPLERGREGSPLHF. Here the CDR3 DNA reads TGTGCCAGCAGCCCCCTGGAACGGGGGCGCGAAGGATCACCCCTCCACTTT.